This TCR beta chain was observed in a study of cytotoxic CD8 clonotypes in ibrutinib-treated CLL. The overall study: Overall, 25 or so responses were partial and 2 complete; following median about 69 months, around 15 patients stayed remitted and roughly twelve progressed.

The CDR3 has 15 amino acids. Per the germline V gene, CDR1 is MNHEY and CDR2 is SVGAGI. The J segment lost 5 bases and the V segment lost 4 bases, leaving 8 bases of the junction unmatched. Sequencing used immunoSEQ multiplex PCR; TCRdb keeps in-frame clones, though not all of them. The sample holds around 310,000 clones; approximately 80% are singletons and the top ten take 5% to 7%. This receptor was taken from a human donor with chronic lymphocytic leukemia. The sample here was PBMCs, taken before ibrutinib treatment. The rearrangement joins TRBV6-5 to TRBJ2-3; TRBD2 agrees at 8 bases. In DNA form, the CDR3 reads TGTGCCAGCAGTTCCCGAGCGGGGGCTTTAGATACGCAGTATTTT. Translated, it gives CASSSRAGALDTQYF.